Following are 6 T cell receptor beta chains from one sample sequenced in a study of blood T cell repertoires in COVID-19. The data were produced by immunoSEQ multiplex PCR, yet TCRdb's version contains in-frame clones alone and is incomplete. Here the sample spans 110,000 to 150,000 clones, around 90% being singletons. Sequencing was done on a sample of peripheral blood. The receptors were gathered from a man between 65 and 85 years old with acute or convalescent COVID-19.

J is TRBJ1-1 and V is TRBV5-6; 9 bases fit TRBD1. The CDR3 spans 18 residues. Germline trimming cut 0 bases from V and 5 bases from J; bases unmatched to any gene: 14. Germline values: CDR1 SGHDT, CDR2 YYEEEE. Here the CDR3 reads CASSLGVGTGSKETEAFF. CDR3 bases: TGTGCCAGCAGCTTGGGGGTAGGGACAGGGAGTAAGGAGACTGAAGCTTTCTTT.

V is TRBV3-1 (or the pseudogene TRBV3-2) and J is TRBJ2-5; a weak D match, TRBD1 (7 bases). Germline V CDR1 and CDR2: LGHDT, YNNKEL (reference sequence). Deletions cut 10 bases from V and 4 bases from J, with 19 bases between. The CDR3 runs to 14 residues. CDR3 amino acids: CATQGPQGGETQYF. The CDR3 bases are TGTGCCACCCAGGGGCCCCAGGGGGGAGAGACCCAGTACTTC.

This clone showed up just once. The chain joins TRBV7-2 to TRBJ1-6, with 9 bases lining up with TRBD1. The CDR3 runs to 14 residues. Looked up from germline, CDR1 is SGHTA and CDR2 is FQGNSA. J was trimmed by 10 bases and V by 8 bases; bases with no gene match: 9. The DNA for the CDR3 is TGTGCCAGCGGATTGGGACAGGGAACCTCACCCCTCCACTTT. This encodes CASGLGQGTSPLHF.

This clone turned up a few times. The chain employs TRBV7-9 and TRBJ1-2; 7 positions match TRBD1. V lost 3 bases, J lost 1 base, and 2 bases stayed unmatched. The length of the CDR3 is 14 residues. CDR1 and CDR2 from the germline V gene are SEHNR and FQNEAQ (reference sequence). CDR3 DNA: TGTGCCAGCAGCTTTACAGGGGATAACTATGGCTACACCTTC. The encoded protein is CASSFTGDNYGYTF.

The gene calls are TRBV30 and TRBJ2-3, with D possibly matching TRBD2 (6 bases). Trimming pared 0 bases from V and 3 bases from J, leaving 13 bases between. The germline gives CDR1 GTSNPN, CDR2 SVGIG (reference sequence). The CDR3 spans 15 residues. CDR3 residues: CAWSVGGIRTDTQYF. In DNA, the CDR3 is TGTGCCTGGAGTGTAGGCGGGATAAGGACAGATACGCAGTATTTT.

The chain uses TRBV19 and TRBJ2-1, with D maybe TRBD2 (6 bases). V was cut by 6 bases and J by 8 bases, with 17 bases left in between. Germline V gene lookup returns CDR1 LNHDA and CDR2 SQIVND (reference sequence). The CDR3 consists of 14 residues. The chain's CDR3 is CASRPTSTADEQFF. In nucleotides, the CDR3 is TGTGCCAGTAGACCTACTAGCACTGCTGATGAGCAGTTCTTC.